This TCR beta chain emerged from a study of shared clonotypes between healthy human individuals. This CDR3 spans 15 amino acids. The V gene end was trimmed by 2 bases and the J gene end by 4 bases; junction bases not matched to a gene: 4. CDR1 and CDR2 (germline): SGHNT, YENEEA. TCRdb keeps only in-frame clones here, not all; method: immunoSEQ multiplex PCR. The profile covers millions of clones, with under 95% appearing a single time and around 1.7% taken by the ten largest. Naive CD8 cells lacked CD45RO, underwent positive selection for CCR7 and left out terminally differentiated effector memory CD45RA+ cells.

Sequencing was carried out using naive CD8+ T cells from PBMCs. V is TRBV11-3 and J is TRBJ2-1, with 8 bases identical to TRBD2. The source of this sequence is a man younger than 35 in good health. Some clones in this sample may be carry-over from other donors' samples. This CDR3 reads CASSLRLAGYNEQFF. DNA of the CDR3: TGTGCCAGCAGCTTACGGCTAGCGGGTTACAATGAGCAGTTCTTC.